This TCR beta chain was identified in a study of blood T cells in healthy people across ages. This clonotype came up a few times. The sample providers were healthy Caucasian people from Russia, aged roughly 6 to 95. Isolated PBMCs totaled at least 6 million in each sample. Per germline, CDR1 SGHDT and CDR2 YYEEEE. This CDR3 has 14 residues. PCR was performed a second time for about 7 to 11 cycles using a sample-barcoded 5' primer and a J-beta primer mix. TCRdb fed the 5' RACE reads into MiXCR, producing one record per CDR3 protein. The profile covers some 1.6 million distinct CDR3 sequences, with about 31% appearing a single time and 11% taken by the ten largest.

This clonotype was obtained from a woman in her twenties or thirties in good health. This sequence joins TRBV5-6 and TRBJ2-4, with D possibly TRBD2 on 5 matching bases. The J call could be wrong; TRBJ2-7 is a better fit for the DNA end. Sequenced: blood. The CDR3 protein is CASSLSGNGNEQYF. CDR3 bases: TGTGCCAGCAGCTTGTCCGGGAACGGGAACGAGCAGTACTTC.